A selection of T cell receptor beta chains follows, all from one sample in a study of blood T cell repertoires in COVID-19. Only in-frame clones appear in the TCRdb table, and some are missing; sequencing was by immunoSEQ multiplex PCR. The sample has about 87,000 clones; more than 75% are singletons. Sequencing was done on a sample of peripheral blood. The receptors derive from a human donor with acute or convalescent COVID-19. The donor label of this sample is uncertain. Both conserved end residues are trimmed from each CDR3.

>TRBV6-5|TRBJ2-7
ASSLGQGAYEQY
>TRBV24-1|TRBJ1-1
ATSEPGQGAHGEAF
>TRBV10-2|TRBJ2-5
ASSDNSGGVETQY
>TRBV20-1|TRBJ2-3
SARTADTQY
>TRBV4-1|TRBJ1-1
ASSQVIGRGRRNTEAF
>TRBV27|TRBJ2-3
ASSLRGGRVDTQY
>TRBV12-3/TRBV12-4|TRBJ2-2
ASSLGDLWVLF
>TRBV19|TRBJ1-1
ASLFYTEAF
>TRBV5-8|TRBJ1-1
ASSLVRTQEAF
>TRBV5-1|TRBJ2-5
ASSFNWETQY
>TRBV6-5|TRBJ2-7
ASRLGQGSYEQY
>TRBV24-1|TRBJ2-3
ATAGQASTDTQY
>TRBV5-1|TRBJ2-1
ASSSQGHEQF
>TRBV6-5|TRBJ2-7
ASSYRFTSSYEQY
>TRBV7-3|TRBJ2-7
ASSSHSLSGAYEQY
>TRBV5-1|TRBJ1-1
ASSLDPGGGTEAF
>TRBV6-5|TRBJ1-1
ASSYSGRGTEAF
>TRBV13|TRBJ2-7
ASSSRGESSYEQY
>TRBV18|TRBJ1-1
ASSPYRGEDTEAF
>TRBV9|TRBJ1-2
ASSVAGFYGYT
>TRBV3-1/TRBV3-2|TRBJ1-5
ASSHGQGQPQH
>TRBV29-1|TRBJ1-2
SGLNGQAYGYT
>TRBV30|TRBJ2-3
AWVQSGGPTDTQY
>TRBV7-9|TRBJ2-1
ASSPWGDRAYNEQF
>TRBV29-1|TRBJ1-2
SVGSWETNYGYT
>TRBV5-1|TRBJ2-3
ASSSDGLTDTQY
>TRBV6-6|TRBJ1-6
ASSYPDRANSPLH
>TRBV5-1|TRBJ1-5
ASRLDGYSNQPQH
>TRBV6-5|TRBJ2-7
ASSYPRDTGEYEQY
>TRBV28|TRBJ2-3
ASSLTSGGLPDTQY
>TRBV12-3/TRBV12-4|TRBJ1-1
ASSSDSPEAF
>TRBV7-3|TRBJ2-1
ASSRQGGGYNEQF
>TRBV5-1|TRBJ2-1
ASSLGGTTSNEQF
>TRBV9|TRBJ2-2
ASSGLGDTNTGELF
>TRBV5-4|TRBJ1-5
ASSFKVGRMDNQPQH
>TRBV7-3|TRBJ2-1
ASSLLGPPYNEQF
>TRBV19|TRBJ1-3
ASSISGTGVGNTIY
>TRBV7-8|TRBJ1-1
ASSLSRGDTEAF
>TRBV7-9|TRBJ2-4
ASSLGGDLAKNIQY
>TRBV11-2|TRBJ2-6
ASSLDGGQRSSGANVLT
>TRBV11-1|TRBJ1-1
ASSPGHMNTEAF